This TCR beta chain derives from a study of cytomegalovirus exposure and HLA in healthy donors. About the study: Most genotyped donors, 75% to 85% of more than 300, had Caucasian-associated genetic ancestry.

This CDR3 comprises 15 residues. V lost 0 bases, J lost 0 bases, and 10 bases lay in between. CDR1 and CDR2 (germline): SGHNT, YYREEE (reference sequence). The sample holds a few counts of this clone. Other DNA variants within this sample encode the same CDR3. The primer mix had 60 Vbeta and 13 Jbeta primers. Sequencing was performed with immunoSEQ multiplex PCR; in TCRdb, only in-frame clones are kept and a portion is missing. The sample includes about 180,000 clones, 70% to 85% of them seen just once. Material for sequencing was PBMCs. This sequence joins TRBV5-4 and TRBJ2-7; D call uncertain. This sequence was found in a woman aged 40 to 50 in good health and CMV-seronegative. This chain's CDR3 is CASSLGGGSSYEQYF. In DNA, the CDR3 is TGTGCCAGCAGCTTGGGTGGCGGAAGCTCCTACGAGCAGTACTTC.